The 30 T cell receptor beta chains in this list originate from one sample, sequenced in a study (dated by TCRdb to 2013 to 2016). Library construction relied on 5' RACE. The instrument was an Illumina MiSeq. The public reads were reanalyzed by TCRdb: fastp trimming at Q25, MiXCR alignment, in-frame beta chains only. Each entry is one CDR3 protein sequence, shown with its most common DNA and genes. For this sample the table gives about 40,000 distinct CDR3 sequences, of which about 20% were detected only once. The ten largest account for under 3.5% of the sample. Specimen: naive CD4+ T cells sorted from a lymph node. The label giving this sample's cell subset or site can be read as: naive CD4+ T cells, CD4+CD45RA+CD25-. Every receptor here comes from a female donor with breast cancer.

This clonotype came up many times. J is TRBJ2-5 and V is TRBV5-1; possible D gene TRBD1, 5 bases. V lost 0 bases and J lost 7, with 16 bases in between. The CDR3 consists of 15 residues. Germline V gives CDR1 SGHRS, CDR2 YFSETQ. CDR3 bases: TGCGCCAGCAGCTTGGGGAACACCAACCAGGGGACCCAGTACTTC. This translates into CASSLGNTNQGTQYF.

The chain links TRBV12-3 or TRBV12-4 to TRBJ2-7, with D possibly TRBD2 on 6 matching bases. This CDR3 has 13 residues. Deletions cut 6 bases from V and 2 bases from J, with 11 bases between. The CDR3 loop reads CASSPTRAYEQYF. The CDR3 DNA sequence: TGTGCCAGCAGCCCGACTAGGGCCTACGAGCAGTACTTC.

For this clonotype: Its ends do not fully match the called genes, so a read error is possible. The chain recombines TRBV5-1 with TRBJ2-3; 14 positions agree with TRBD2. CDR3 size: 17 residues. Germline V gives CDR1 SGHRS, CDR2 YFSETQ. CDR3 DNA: TGCGTCAGCAGCTCCCGACTAGCGGGAGGGAGCACAGATACGCAGTATTTT. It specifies CVSSSRLAGGSTDTQYF.

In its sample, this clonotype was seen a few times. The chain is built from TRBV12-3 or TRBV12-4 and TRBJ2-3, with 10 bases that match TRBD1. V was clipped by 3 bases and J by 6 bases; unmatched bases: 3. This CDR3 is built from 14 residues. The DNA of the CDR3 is TGTGCCAGCAGTTTCGGACAGGGGGTGGATACGCAGTATTTT. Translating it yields CASSFGQGVDTQYF.

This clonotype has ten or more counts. For the CDR3, the DNA is TGTGCCAGCAGCGGCCAGCGTCGCGGGAGGGCCAAAGAGACCCAGTACTTC. This sequence encodes CASSGQRRGRAKETQYF. The rearrangement links TRBV6-5 to TRBJ2-5; 9 bases map to TRBD2. The CDR3 is 17 amino acids. With V trimmed by 6 bases and J by 3 bases, 14 bases remained unmatched. CDR1 MNHEY and CDR2 SVGAGI come from the germline V gene.

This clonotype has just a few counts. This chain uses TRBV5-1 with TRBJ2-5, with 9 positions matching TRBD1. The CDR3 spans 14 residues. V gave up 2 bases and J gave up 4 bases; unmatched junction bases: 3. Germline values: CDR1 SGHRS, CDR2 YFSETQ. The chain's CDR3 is CASSLQDRGETQYF. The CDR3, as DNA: TGCGCCAGCAGCTTACAGGACAGGGGAGAGACCCAGTACTTC.

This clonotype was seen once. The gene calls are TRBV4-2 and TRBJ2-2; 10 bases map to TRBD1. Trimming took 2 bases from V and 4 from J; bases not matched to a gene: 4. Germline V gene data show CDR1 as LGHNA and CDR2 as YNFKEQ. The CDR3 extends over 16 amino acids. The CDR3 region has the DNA TGTGCCAGCAGCCAACCTCGGGACAGGGGCACCGGGGAGCTGTTTTTT. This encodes CASSQPRDRGTGELFF.

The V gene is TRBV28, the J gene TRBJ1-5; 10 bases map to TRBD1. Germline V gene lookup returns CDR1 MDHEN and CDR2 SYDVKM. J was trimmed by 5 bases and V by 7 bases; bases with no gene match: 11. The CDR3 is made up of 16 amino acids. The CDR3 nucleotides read TGTGCCAGCACAACACCGGGACAGGGGTCCTATCAGCCCCAGCATTTT. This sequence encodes CASTTPGQGSYQPQHF.

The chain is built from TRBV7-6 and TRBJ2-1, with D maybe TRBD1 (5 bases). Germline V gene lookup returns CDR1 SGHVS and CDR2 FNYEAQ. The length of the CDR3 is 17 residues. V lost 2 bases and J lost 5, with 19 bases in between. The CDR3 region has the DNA TGTGCCAGCAGCTTATTCGGTACAAGGACAACACACAATGAGCAGTTCTTC. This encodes CASSLFGTRTTHNEQFF. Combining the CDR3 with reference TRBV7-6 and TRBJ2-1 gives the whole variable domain GAGVSQSPRYKVTKRGQDVALRCDPISGHVSLYWYRQALGQGPEFLTYFNYEAQQDKSGLPNDRFSAERPEGSISTLTIQRTEQRDSAMYRCASSLFGTRTTHNEQFFGPGTRLTVL.

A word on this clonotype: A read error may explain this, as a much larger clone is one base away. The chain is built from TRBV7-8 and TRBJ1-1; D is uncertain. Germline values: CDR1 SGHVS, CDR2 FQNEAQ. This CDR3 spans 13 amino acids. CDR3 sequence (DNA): TGTGCCAGCAGCTCGCAGCCGAACACTGGAGCTTTCTTT. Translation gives CASSSQPNTGAFF. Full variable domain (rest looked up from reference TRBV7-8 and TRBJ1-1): GAGVSQSPRYKVAKRGQDVALRCDPISGHVSLFWYQQALGQGPEFLTYFQNEAQLDKSGLPSDRFFAERPEGSVSTLKIQRTQQEDSAVYLCASSSQPNTGAFFGQGTRLTVV.

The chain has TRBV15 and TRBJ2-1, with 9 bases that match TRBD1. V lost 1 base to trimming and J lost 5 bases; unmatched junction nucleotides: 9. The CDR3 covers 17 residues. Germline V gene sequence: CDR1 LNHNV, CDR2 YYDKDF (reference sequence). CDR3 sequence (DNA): TGTGCCACCAGCAGAGGGGGACAGGGTGAACTCCACAATGAGCAGTTCTTC. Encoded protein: CATSRGGQGELHNEQFF.

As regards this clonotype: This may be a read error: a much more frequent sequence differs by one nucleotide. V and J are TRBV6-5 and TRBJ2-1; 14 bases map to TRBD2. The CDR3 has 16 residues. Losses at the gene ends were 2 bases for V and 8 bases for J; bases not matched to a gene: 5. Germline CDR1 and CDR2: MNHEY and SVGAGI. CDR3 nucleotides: TGTGCCAGCAGTTACGGGGGACTAGCGGGGGACGATGAGCAGTTCTTC. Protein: CASSYGGLAGDDEQFF.

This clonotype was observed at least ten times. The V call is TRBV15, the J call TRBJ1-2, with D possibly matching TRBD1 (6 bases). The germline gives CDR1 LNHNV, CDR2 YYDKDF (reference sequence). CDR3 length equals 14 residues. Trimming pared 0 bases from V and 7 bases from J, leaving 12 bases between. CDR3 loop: CATSREGGQGGYTF. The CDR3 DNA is TGTGCCACCAGCAGAGAGGGGGGCCAGGGTGGCTACACCTTC.

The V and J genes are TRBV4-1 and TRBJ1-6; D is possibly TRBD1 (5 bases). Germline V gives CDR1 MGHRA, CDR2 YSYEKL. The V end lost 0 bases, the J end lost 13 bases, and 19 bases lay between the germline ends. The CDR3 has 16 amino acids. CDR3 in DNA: TGCGCCAGCAGCCAAGATCATCCGACCGGGGGTCGCCCCCTCCACTTT. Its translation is CASSQDHPTGGRPLHF.

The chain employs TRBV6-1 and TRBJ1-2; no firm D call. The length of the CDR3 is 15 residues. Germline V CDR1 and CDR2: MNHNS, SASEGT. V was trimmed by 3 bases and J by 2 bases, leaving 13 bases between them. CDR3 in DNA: TGTGCCAGCAGTGAGGCAGCAGGAGCCAACTATGGCTACACCTTC. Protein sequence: CASSEAAGANYGYTF.

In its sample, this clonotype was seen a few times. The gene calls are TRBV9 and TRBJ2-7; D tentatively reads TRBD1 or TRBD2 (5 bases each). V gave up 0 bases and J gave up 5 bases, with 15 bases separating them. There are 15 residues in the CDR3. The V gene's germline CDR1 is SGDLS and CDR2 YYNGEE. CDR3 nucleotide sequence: TGTGCCAGCAGCGTAGGGGTAGGGACGACCCACGAGCAGTACTTC. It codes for CASSVGVGTTHEQYF.

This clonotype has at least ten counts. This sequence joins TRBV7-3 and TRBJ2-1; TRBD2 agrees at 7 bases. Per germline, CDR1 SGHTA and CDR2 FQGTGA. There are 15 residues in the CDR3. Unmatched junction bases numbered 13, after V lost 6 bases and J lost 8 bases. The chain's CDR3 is CASRPNQIAGDEQFF. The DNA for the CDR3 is TGTGCCAGCAGGCCAAACCAAATAGCGGGCGATGAGCAGTTCTTC.

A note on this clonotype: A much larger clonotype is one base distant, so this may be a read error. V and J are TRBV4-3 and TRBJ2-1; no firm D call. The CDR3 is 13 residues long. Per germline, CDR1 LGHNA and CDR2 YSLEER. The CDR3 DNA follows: TGCGCCAGCGGCCAAGAGAGGAGTGGCGAGCAGTTCTTC. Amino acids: CASGQERSGEQFF.

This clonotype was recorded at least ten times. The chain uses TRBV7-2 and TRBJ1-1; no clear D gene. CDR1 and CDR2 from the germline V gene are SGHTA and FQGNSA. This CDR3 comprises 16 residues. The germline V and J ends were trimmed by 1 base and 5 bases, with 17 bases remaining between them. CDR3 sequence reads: CASSLGLMSTGTEAFF. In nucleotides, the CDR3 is TGTGCCAGCAGCTTAGGTTTAATGAGTACTGGTACTGAAGCTTTCTTT.

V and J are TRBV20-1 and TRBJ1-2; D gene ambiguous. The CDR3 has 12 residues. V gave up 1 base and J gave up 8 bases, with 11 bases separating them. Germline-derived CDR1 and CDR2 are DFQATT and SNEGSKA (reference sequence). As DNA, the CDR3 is TGCAGTGCTAGAGGCCTCCGCGGCGGCTACACCTTC. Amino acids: CSARGLRGGYTF.

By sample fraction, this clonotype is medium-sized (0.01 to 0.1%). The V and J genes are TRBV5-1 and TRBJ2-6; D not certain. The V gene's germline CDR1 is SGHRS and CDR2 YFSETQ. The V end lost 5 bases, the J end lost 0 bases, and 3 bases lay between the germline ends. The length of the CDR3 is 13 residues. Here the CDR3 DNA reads TGCGCCAGCAGGCCCTCTGGGGCCAACGTCCTGACTTTC. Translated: CASRPSGANVLTF.

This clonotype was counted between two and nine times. CDR3 sequence: CASSIGTEFSKSGNTIYF. The CDR3 DNA follows: TGCGCCAGCAGCATTGGGACAGAGTTCTCTAAGTCTGGAAACACCATATATTTT. The rearrangement links TRBV5-1 to TRBJ1-3, with TRBD1 matching 7 bases. Germline V lookup: CDR1 SGHRS, CDR2 YFSETQ. This CDR3 comprises 18 residues. Losses at the gene ends were 4 bases for V and 1 base for J; bases not matched to a gene: 14.

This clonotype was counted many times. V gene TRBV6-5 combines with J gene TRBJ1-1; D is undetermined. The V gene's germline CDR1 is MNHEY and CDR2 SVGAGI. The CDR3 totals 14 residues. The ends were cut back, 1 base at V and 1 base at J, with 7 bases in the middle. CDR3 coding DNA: TGTGCCAGCAGTTACTGGGCCGGGAACACTGAAGCTTTCTTT. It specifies CASSYWAGNTEAFF.

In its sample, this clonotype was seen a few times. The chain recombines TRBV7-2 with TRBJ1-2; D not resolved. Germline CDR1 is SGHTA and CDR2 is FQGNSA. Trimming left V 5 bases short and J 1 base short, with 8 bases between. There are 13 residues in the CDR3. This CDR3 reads CASSPDINYGYTF. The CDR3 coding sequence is TGTGCCAGCAGCCCCGACATTAACTATGGCTACACCTTC.

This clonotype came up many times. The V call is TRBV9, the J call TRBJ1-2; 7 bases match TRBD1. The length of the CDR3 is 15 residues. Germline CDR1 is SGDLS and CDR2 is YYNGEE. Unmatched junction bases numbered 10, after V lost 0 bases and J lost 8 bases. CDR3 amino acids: CASSVGGWDSRGYTF. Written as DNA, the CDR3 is TGTGCCAGCAGCGTAGGTGGATGGGACAGCCGCGGCTACACCTTC.

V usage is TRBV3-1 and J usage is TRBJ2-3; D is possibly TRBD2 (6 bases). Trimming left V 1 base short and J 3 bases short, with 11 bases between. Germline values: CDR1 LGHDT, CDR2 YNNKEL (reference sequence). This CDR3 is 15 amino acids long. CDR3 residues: CASSQGRRGTDTQYF. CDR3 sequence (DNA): TGTGCCAGCAGCCAAGGAAGGAGGGGTACAGATACGCAGTATTTT.

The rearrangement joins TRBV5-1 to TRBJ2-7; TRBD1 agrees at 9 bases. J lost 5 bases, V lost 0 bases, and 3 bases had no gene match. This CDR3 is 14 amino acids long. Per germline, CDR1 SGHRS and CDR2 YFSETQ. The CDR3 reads CASSLGQGVHEQYF. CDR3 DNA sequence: TGCGCCAGCAGCTTGGGACAGGGGGTCCACGAGCAGTACTTC.

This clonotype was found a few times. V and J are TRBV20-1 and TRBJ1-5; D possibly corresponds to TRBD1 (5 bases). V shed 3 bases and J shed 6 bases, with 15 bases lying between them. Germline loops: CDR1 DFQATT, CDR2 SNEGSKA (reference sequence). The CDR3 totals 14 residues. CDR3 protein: CSASAGGLGQPQHF. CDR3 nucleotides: TGCAGTGCTAGTGCGGGGGGATTGGGTCAGCCCCAGCATTTT.

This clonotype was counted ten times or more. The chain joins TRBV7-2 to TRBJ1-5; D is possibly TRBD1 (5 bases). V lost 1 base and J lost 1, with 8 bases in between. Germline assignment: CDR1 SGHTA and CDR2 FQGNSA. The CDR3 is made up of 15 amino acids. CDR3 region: CASSLVAGSNQPQHF. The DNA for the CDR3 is TGTGCCAGCAGCTTAGTGGCAGGGAGCAATCAGCCCCAGCATTTT.

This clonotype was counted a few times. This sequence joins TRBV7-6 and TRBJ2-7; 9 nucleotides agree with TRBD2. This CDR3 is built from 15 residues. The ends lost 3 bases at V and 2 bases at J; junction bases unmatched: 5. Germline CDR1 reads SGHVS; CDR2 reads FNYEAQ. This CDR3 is CASSFSPSGTYEQYF. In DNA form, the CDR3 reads TGTGCCAGCAGCTTCTCTCCTAGCGGGACCTACGAGCAGTACTTC.